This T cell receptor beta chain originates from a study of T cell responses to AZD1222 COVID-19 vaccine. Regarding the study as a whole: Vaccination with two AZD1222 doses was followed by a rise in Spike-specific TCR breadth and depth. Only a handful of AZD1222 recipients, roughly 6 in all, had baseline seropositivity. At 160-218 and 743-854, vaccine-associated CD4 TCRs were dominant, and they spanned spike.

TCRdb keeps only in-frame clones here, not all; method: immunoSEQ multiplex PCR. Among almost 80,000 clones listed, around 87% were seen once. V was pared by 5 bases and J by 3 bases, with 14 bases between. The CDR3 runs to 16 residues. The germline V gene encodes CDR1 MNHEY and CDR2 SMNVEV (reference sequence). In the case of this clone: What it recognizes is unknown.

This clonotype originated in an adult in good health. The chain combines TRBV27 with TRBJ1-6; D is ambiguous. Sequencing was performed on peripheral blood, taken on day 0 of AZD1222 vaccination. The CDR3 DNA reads TGTGCCAGCAGTGAGACCTCGGGTTTCTATAATTCACCCCTCCACTTT. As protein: CASSETSGFYNSPLHF.